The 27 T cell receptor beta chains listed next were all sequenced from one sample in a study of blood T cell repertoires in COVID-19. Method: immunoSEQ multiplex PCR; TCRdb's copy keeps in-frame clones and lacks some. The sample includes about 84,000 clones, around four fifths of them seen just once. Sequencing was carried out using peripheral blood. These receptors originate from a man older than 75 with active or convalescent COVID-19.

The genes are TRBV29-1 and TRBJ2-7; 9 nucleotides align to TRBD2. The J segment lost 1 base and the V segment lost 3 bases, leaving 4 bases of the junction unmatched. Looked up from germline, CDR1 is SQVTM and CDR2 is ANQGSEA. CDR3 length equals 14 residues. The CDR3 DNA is TGCAGCGTTGACCCCGCGGGAGGGTCCTACGAGCAGTACTTC. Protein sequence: CSVDPAGGSYEQYF.

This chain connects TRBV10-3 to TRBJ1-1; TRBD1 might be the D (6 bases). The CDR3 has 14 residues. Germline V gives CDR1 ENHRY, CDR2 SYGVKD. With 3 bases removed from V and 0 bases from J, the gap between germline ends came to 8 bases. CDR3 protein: CAISDTGMNTEAFF. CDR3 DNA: TGTGCCATCAGTGATACAGGGATGAACACTGAAGCTTTCTTT.

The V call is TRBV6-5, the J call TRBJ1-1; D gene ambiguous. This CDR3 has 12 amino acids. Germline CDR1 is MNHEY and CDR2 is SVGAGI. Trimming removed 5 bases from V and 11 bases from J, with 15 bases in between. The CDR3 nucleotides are TGTGCCAGCAGTACCACCGCGGTGATGGCTTTCTTT. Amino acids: CASSTTAVMAFF.

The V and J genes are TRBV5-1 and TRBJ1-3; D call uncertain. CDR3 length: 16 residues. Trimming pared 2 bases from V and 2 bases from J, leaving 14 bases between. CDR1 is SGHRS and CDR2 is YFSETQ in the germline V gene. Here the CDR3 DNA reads TGCGCCAGCAGCTTTGGACTTCCGAGGGCTGGAAACACCATATATTTT. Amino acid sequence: CASSFGLPRAGNTIYF.

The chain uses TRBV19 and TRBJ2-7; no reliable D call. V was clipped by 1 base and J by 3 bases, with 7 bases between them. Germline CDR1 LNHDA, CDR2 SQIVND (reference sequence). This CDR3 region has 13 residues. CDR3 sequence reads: CASSIGGSYEQYF. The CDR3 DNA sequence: TGTGCCAGTAGTATAGGAGGAAGCTACGAGCAGTACTTC.

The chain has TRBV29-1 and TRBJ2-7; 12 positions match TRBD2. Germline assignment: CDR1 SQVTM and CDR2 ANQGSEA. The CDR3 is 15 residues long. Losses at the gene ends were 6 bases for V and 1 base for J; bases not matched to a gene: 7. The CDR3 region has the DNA TGCAGCGTGGGGGGACTAGCGGGCCTATCCTACGAGCAGTACTTC. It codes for CSVGGLAGLSYEQYF.

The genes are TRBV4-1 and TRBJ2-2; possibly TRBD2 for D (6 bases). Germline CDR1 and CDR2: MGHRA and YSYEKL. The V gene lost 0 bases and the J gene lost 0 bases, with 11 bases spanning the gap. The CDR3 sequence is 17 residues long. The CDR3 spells CASSQDTAGTNTGELFF. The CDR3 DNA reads TGCGCCAGCAGCCAAGACACAGCGGGTACGAACACCGGGGAGCTGTTTTTT.

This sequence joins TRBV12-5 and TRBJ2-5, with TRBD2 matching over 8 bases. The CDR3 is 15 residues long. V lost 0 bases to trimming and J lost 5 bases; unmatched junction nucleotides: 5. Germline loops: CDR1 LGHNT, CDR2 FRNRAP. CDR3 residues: CASGLVSGGRETQYF. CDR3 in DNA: TGTGCTAGTGGTTTGGTAAGCGGGGGCCGGGAGACCCAGTACTTC.

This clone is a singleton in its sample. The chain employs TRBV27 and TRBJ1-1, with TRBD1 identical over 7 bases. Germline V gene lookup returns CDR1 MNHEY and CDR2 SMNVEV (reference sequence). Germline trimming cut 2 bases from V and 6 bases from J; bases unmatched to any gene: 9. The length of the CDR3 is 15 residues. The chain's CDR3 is CASSLTTGVVAEAFF. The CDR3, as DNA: TGTGCCAGCAGTTTAACCACAGGGGTAGTGGCTGAAGCTTTCTTT.

The CDR3 loop is CASSLGAGTASVTGELFF. The CDR3 DNA reads as TGCGCCAGCAGCTTGGGGGCCGGGACAGCCTCTGTTACCGGGGAGCTGTTTTTT. The chain has TRBV5-1 and TRBJ2-2, with 7 bases aligning to TRBD1. Germline values: CDR1 SGHRS, CDR2 YFSETQ. This CDR3 is built from 18 residues. Trimming removed 0 bases from V and 5 bases from J; junction bases left unmatched: 13.

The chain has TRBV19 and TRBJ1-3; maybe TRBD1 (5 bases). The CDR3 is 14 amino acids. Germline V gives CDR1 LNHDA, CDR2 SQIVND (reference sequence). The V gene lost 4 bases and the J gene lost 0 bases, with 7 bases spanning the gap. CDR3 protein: CASSTQDSGNTIYF. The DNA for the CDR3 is TGTGCCAGTAGTACACAGGACTCTGGAAACACCATATATTTT.

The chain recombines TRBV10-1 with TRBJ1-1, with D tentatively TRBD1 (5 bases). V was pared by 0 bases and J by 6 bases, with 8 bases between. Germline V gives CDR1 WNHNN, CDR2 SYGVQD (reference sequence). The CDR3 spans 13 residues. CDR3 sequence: CASSESLGAEAFF. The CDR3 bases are TGCGCCAGCAGTGAGTCGTTAGGGGCTGAAGCTTTCTTT.

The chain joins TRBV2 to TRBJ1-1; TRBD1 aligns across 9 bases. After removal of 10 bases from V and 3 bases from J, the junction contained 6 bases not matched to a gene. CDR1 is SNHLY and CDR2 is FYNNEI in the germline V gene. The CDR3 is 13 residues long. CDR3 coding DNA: TGTGCCACCCACAGGGGGCGGTACACTGAAGCTTTCTTT. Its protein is CATHRGRYTEAFF.

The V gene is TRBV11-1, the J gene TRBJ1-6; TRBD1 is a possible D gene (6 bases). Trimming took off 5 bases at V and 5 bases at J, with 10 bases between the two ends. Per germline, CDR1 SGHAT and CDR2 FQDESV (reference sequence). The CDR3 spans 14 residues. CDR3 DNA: TGTGCCAGCAGCCGTACAGGGAATAATTCACCCCTCCACTTT. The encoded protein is CASSRTGNNSPLHF.

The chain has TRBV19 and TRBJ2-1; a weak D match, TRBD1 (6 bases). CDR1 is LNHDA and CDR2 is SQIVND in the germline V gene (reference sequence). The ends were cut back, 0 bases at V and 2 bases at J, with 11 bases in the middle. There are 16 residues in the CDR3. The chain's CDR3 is CASSIDFGGAYNEQFF. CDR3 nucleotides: TGTGCCAGTAGTATAGATTTTGGGGGCGCCTACAATGAGCAGTTCTTC.

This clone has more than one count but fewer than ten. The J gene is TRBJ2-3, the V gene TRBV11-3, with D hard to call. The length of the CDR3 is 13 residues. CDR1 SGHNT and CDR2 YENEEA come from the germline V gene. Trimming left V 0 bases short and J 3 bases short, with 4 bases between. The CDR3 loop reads CASSLEQTDTQYF. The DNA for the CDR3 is TGTGCCAGCAGCTTAGAACAGACAGATACGCAGTATTTT.

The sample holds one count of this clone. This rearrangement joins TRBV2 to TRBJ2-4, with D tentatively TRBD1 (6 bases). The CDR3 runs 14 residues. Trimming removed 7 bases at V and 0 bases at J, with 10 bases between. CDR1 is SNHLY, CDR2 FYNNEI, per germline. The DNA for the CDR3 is TGTGCCAGCAAGGGGGATCTAGCCAAAAACATTCAGTACTTC. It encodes CASKGDLAKNIQYF. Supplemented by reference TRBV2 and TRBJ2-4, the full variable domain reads EPEVTQTPSHQVTQMGQEVILRCVPISNHLYFYWYRQILGQKVEFLVSFYNNEISEKSEIFDDQFSVERPDGSNFTLKIRSTKLEDSAMYFCASKGDLAKNIQYFGAGTRLSVL.

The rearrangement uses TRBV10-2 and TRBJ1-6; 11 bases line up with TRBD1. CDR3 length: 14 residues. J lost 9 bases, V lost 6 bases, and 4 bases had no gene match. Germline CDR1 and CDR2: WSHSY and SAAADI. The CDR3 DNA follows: TGCGCCAGCAGAGGGACAGGGGGGACTTCACCCCTCCACTTT. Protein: CASRGTGGTSPLHF.

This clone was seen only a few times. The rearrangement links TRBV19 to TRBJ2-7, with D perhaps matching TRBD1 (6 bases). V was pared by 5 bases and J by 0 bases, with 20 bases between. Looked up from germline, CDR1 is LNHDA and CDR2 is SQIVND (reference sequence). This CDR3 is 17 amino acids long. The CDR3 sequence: CASSRTGGDTSSYEQYF. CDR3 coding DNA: TGTGCCAGTAGTCGCACCGGTGGGGACACCAGCTCCTACGAGCAGTACTTC.

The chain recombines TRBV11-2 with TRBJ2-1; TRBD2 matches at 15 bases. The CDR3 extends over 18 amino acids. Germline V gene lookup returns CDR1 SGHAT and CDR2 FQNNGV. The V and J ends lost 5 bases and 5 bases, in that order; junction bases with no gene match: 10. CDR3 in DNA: TGTGCCAGCAGCAAAAGGACTAGCGGGAGGGGGTCCGACAATGAGCAGTTCTTC. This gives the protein CASSKRTSGRGSDNEQFF. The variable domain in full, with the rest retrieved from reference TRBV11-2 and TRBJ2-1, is EAGVAQSPRYKIIEKRQSVAFWCNPISGHATLYWYQQILGQGPKLLIQFQNNGVVDDSQLPKDRFSAERLKGVDSTLKIQPAKLEDSAVYLCASSKRTSGRGSDNEQFFGPGTRLTVL.

CDR3 nucleotide sequence: TGTGCCAGCAGCCGGAGCGGGGCGGACAGCAATGAGCAGTTCTTC. Translated, it gives CASSRSGADSNEQFF. The chain joins TRBV7-3 to TRBJ2-1; weak D call: TRBD2 (7 bases). Germline CDR1 SGHTA, CDR2 FQGTGA. Trimming took off 5 bases at V and 6 bases at J, with 17 bases between the two ends. The CDR3 runs to 15 residues.

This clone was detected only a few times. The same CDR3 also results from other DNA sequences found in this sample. The CDR3: CASSLTSGGAGANVLTF. The CDR3 DNA is TGTGCCAGCTCACTTACTAGCGGGGGGGCTGGGGCCAACGTCCTGACTTTC. V and J are TRBV18 and TRBJ2-6, with TRBD2 matching 13 bases. The junction had 2 bases not matched to a gene; V was cut back by 4 bases and J by 2 bases. Germline loops: CDR1 KGHSH, CDR2 LQKENI. The CDR3 contains 17 residues.

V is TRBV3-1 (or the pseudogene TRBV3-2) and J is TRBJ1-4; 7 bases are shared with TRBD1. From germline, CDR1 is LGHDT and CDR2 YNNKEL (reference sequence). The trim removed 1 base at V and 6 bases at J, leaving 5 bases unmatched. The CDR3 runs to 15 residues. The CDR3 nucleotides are TGTGCCAGCAGCCAAGTGGGACAGTTTCATGAAAAACTGTTTTTT. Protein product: CASSQVGQFHEKLFF.

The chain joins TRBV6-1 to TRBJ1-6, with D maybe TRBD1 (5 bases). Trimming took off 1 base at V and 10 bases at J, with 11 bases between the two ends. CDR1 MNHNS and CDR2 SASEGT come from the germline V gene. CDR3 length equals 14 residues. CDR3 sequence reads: CASSEGGGGSPLHF. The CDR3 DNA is TGTGCCAGCAGTGAAGGGGGGGGTGGATCACCCCTCCACTTT.

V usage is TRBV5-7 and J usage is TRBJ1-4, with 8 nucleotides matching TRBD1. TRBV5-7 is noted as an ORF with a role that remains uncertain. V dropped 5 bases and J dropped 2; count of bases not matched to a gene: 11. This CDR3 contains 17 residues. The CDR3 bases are TGTGCCAGCAGTCCGGACAGGGATCGTGCCACTAATGAAAAACTGTTTTTT. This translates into CASSPDRDRATNEKLFF.

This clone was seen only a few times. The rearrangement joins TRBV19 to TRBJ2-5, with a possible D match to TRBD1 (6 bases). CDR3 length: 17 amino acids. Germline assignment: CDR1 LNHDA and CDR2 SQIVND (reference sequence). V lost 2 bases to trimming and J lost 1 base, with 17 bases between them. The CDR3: CASSISAMTGSQETQYF. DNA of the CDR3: TGTGCCAGTAGTATATCCGCTATGACAGGATCCCAAGAGACCCAGTACTTC.

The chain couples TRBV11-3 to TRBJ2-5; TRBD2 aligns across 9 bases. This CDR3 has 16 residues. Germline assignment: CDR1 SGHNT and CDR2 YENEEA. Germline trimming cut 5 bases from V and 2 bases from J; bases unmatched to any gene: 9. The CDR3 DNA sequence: TGTGCCAGCAGCCCCCGGGGAGCGGGAGGACAAGAGACCCAGTACTTC. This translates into CASSPRGAGGQETQYF.